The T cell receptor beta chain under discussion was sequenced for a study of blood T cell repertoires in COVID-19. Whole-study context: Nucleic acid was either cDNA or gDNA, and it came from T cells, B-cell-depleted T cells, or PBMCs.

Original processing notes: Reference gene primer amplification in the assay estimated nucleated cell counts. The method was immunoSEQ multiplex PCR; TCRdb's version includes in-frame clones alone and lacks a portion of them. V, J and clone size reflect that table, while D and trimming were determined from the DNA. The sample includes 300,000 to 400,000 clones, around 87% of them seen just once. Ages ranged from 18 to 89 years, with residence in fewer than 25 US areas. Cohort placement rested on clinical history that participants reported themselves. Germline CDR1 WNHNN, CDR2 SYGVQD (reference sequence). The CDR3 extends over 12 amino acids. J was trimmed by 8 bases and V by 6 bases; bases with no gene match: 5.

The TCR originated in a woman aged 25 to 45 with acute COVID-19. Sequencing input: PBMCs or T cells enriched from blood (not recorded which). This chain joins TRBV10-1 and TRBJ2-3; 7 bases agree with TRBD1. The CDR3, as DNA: TGCGCCAGCAGCGGGACAGACGGTACGCAGTATTTT. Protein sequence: CASSGTDGTQYF.